Each of the 28 T cell receptor beta chains below was sequenced from the same sample in a study of T cell responses to AZD1222 COVID-19 vaccine (dated by TCRdb to the early 2020s). The protocol used for the library was the immunoSEQ multiplex PCR assay. As stored in TCRdb, this immuneACCESS dataset retains in-frame rearrangements with V and J assigned. A fraction of the clones does not appear; measured against another copy, unresolved V genes explain less than half of the discrepancy, and the remainder lacks a known reason. This sample has about 140,000 clones in its table, and around 90% of those were observed once. The ten largest clonotypes hold 1.2% to 1.5% of the sample. Taken with the paper, the label for time point translates to: baseline before first vaccination. The specimen was peripheral blood, collected on day 0 of AZD1222 vaccination. The receptor source for this set is an adult in good health.

The rearrangement joins TRBV27 to TRBJ1-1; D uncertain. The CDR3 runs 14 residues. The germline V and J ends were trimmed by 2 bases and 4 bases, with 11 bases remaining between them. Germline V gene lookup returns CDR1 MNHEY and CDR2 SMNVEV (reference sequence). CDR3 sequence: CASSLMVTGTEAFF. DNA of the CDR3: TGTGCCAGCAGTTTAATGGTTACGGGCACTGAAGCTTTCTTT.

This chain joins TRBV18 and TRBJ1-2; D is possibly TRBD1 (6 bases). Trimming pared 1 base from V and 8 bases from J, leaving 11 bases between. The CDR3 extends over 13 amino acids. In germline, CDR1 is KGHSH, CDR2 LQKENI. For the CDR3, the DNA is TGTGCCAGCTCACCACAGGGGGGTGGCGGCTACACCTTC. It translates to CASSPQGGGGYTF.

The count of this clone is one. Sequence at one end of the junction differs from germline and may be a read error. The CDR3 protein is CASSLGGTGEDTQYF. The CDR3 DNA sequence: TGTGCTAGCAGCTTAGGCGGGACAGGGGAAGATACGCAGTATTTT. The chain carries TRBV7-7 and TRBJ2-3, with TRBD1 matching over 10 bases. CDR1 and CDR2 from the germline V gene are SSHAT and FNYEAQ (reference sequence). This CDR3 spans 15 amino acids. Using reference TRBV7-7 and TRBJ2-3 for the parts outside the CDR3, the full variable domain is GAGVSQSPRYKVTKRGQDVTLRCDPISSHATLYWYQQALGQGPEFLTYFNYEAQPDKSGLPSDRFSAERPEGSISTLTIQRTEQRDSAMYRCASSLGGTGEDTQYFGPGTRLTVL.

The rearrangement joins TRBV6-4 to TRBJ1-5, with D maybe TRBD1 (5 bases). V shed 3 bases and J shed 3 bases, with 12 bases lying between them. CDR1 is MRHNA, CDR2 SNTAGT, per germline. There are 15 residues in the CDR3. The CDR3 loop reads CASSDLPGNNQPQHF. The CDR3 nucleotides are TGTGCCAGCAGTGATTTGCCAGGGAACAATCAGCCCCAGCATTTT.

The chain is built from TRBV13 and TRBJ1-1; D is ambiguous. From germline, CDR1 is PRHDT and CDR2 FYEKMQ (reference sequence). V lost 2 bases, J lost 3 bases, and 13 bases lay in between. The CDR3 sequence is 15 residues long. CDR3 coding DNA: TGTGCCAGCAGCTTAATAACGCACCGCTACACTGAAGCTTTCTTT. Translation: CASSLITHRYTEAFF.

The CDR3 protein is CASSVGSGVNEQYF. The CDR3 bases are TGTGCCAGCAGCGTAGGGAGTGGGGTGAACGAGCAGTACTTC. The genes are TRBV9 and TRBJ2-7, with D hard to call. This CDR3 region has 14 residues. Germline V lookup: CDR1 SGDLS, CDR2 YYNGEE. V lost 0 bases and J lost 5, with 12 bases in between.

V gene TRBV19 combines with J gene TRBJ1-2, with unresolved D. This CDR3 has 14 residues. V was shortened by 5 bases and J by 8 bases, with 18 bases between the two germline ends. Germline-derived CDR1 and CDR2 are LNHDA and SQIVND (reference sequence). The CDR3 is CASSLGSSNRGYTF. CDR3 sequence (DNA): TGTGCCAGTAGTTTGGGCAGTTCGAATCGCGGCTACACCTTC. The whole variable domain, filled in from reference TRBV19 and TRBJ1-2, reads DGGITQSPKYLFRKEGQNVTLSCEQNLNHDAMYWYRQDPGQGLRLIYYSQIVNDFQKGDIAEGYSVSREKKESFPLTVTSAQKNPTAFYLCASSLGSSNRGYTFGSGTRLTVV.

The rearrangement uses TRBV7-9 and TRBJ2-7, with D perhaps matching TRBD2 (5 bases). The length of the CDR3 is 15 residues. V shed 1 base and J shed 1 base, with 11 bases lying between them. Germline V gene sequence: CDR1 SEHNR, CDR2 FQNEAQ (reference sequence). This chain's CDR3 is CASSLEEGGSYEQYF. The CDR3, as DNA: TGTGCCAGCAGCTTAGAAGAGGGCGGATCCTACGAGCAGTACTTC.

This chain joins TRBV29-1 and TRBJ1-2, with D possibly TRBD1 on 5 matching bases. With 3 bases removed from V and 1 base from J, the gap between germline ends came to 12 bases. Germline lookup yields CDR1 SQVTM and CDR2 ANQGSEA. The CDR3 extends over 14 amino acids. The CDR3 sequence: CSVEPGQDNYGYTF. In nucleotides, the CDR3 is TGCAGCGTTGAGCCCGGACAAGATAACTATGGCTACACCTTC. Combining the CDR3 with reference TRBV29-1 and TRBJ1-2 gives the whole variable domain SAVISQKPSRDICQRGTSLTIQCQVDSQVTMMFWYRQQPGQSLTLIATANQGSEATYESGFVIDKFPISRPNLTFSTLTVSNMSPEDSSIYLCSVEPGQDNYGYTFGSGTRLTVV.

The V gene is TRBV19, the J gene TRBJ2-3; 7 bases match TRBD2. CDR3 length: 14 residues. Germline lookup yields CDR1 LNHDA and CDR2 SQIVND (reference sequence). V lost 7 bases to trimming and J lost 3 bases; unmatched junction nucleotides: 7. As DNA, the CDR3 is TGTGCCAGTAACGGTGGCGGGGGAACAGATACGCAGTATTTT. Translated: CASNGGGGTDTQYF. The variable domain in full, with the rest retrieved from reference TRBV19 and TRBJ2-3, is DGGITQSPKYLFRKEGQNVTLSCEQNLNHDAMYWYRQDPGQGLRLIYYSQIVNDFQKGDIAEGYSVSREKKESFPLTVTSAQKNPTAFYLCASNGGGGTDTQYFGPGTRLTVL.

This clone has a handful of counts. The V gene is TRBV7-3, the J gene TRBJ1-1; D might be TRBD1 (5 bases). Per germline, CDR1 SGHTA and CDR2 FQGTGA. The CDR3 spans 14 residues. V dropped 2 bases and J dropped 1 base, with 8 bases sitting between them. CDR3 DNA: TGTGCCAGCAGCTTACAGGGAGGGAACACTGAAGCTTTCTTT. Protein: CASSLQGGNTEAFF. Combining the CDR3 with reference TRBV7-3 and TRBJ1-1 gives the whole variable domain GAGVSQTPSNKVTEKGKYVELRCDPISGHTALYWYRQSLGQGPEFLIYFQGTGAADDSGLPNDRFFAVRPEGSVSTLKIQRTERGDSAVYLCASSLQGGNTEAFFGQGTRLTVV.

This clone appeared once. V is TRBV4-2 and J is TRBJ2-2, with D unresolved. V was clipped by 2 bases and J by 6 bases, with 13 bases between them. Germline V gene sequence: CDR1 LGHNA, CDR2 YNFKEQ. CDR3 length equals 15 residues. CDR3 nucleotide sequence: TGTGCCAGCAGCCAACGAACTCCCCAGGCCGGGGAGCTGTTTTTT. It translates to CASSQRTPQAGELFF.

This chain joins TRBV11-2 and TRBJ1-2, with D unclear. CDR1 is SGHAT and CDR2 is FQNNGV in the germline V gene. This CDR3 spans 15 amino acids. The ends were cut back, 4 bases at V and 2 bases at J, with 14 bases in the middle. The CDR3 region has the DNA TGTGCCAGCAGCTCGGTCCGCAGGTCCAACTATGGCTACACCTTC. It yields the protein CASSSVRRSNYGYTF.

This rearrangement joins TRBV24-1 to TRBJ2-2; D is unclear. The germline V gene encodes CDR1 KGHDR and CDR2 SFDVKD. The CDR3 extends over 14 amino acids. Trimming shortened V by 5 bases and J by 1 base, and 7 bases separated the two germline ends. The CDR3, as DNA: TGTGCCACCAGTGGGCGAGAGAACACCGGGGAGCTGTTTTTT. Residues: CATSGRENTGELFF.

The V and J genes are TRBV29-1 and TRBJ1-2; weak D call: TRBD1 (5 bases). Between the trimmed V and J ends, which lost 2 bases and 0 bases, there was a span of 10 bases. Germline V gives CDR1 SQVTM, CDR2 ANQGSEA. This CDR3 is 14 amino acids long. The CDR3 loop reads CSVEQGPANYGYTF. CDR3 DNA sequence: TGCAGCGTTGAACAGGGCCCTGCTAACTATGGCTACACCTTC.

This clone was seen a single time. This chain connects TRBV7-9 to TRBJ1-3, with D possibly matching TRBD1 (6 bases). The germline gives CDR1 SEHNR, CDR2 FQNEAQ (reference sequence). The CDR3 totals 13 residues. Trimming stripped 5 bases from V and 1 base from J, with 6 bases between. The CDR3 reads CASSQGSGNTIYF. CDR3 bases: TGTGCCAGCAGCCAGGGGTCTGGAAACACCATATATTTT.

The V call is TRBV18, the J call TRBJ1-1; D gene unclear. The V end lost 2 bases, the J end lost 1 base, and 8 bases lay between the germline ends. Germline lookup yields CDR1 KGHSH and CDR2 LQKENI. The CDR3 consists of 14 residues. The chain's CDR3 is CASSPGPGNTEAFF. The CDR3 DNA reads TGTGCCAGCTCACCAGGGCCGGGGAACACTGAAGCTTTCTTT.

The rearrangement joins TRBV3-1 (or the pseudogene TRBV3-2) to TRBJ2-2, with 10 nucleotides matching TRBD2. Losses at the gene ends were 6 bases for V and 2 bases for J; bases not matched to a gene: 6. Germline-derived CDR1 and CDR2 are LGHDT and YNNKEL (reference sequence). The CDR3 extends over 16 amino acids. CDR3 region: CASRILAGGNTGELFF. The DNA of the CDR3 is TGTGCCAGCAGGATCTTAGCGGGAGGTAACACCGGGGAGCTGTTTTTT.

This clone was seen a single time. The chain links TRBV23-1 to TRBJ1-6; TRBD1 is a possible D gene (5 bases). Being an ORF, TRBV23-1 has a function that is uncertain. V was cut by 0 bases and J by 7 bases, with 13 bases left in between. This CDR3 contains 16 residues. The CDR3 here is CASSQSAGLGNSPLHF. CDR3 coding DNA: TGCGCCAGCAGTCAATCGGCAGGGTTGGGCAATTCACCCCTCCACTTT.

The chain uses TRBV6-4 and TRBJ2-5; TRBD2 aligns across 12 bases. J was trimmed by 5 bases and V by 4 bases; bases with no gene match: 5. The CDR3 covers 15 residues. Germline assignment: CDR1 MRHNA and CDR2 SNTAGT. The CDR3 spells CASSALAGGQETQYF. CDR3 nucleotides: TGTGCCAGCAGTGCCCTAGCGGGGGGGCAGGAGACCCAGTACTTC.

The CDR3 DNA reads TGTGCCAGCAGCGTAACAGGGGGCGGGAGCACTGAAGCTTTCTTT. Translated: CASSVTGGGSTEAFF. The chain links TRBV9 to TRBJ1-1; TRBD1 aligns across 9 bases. Germline CDR1 SGDLS, CDR2 YYNGEE. This CDR3 contains 15 residues. With 1 base clipped from V and 4 bases from J, the junction kept 5 bases outside the gene matches.

This rearrangement joins TRBV28 to TRBJ1-3, with D unresolved. Trimming shortened V by 3 bases and J by 0 bases, and 12 bases separated the two germline ends. Germline values: CDR1 MDHEN, CDR2 SYDVKM. The CDR3 has 16 amino acids. The CDR3 sequence: CASSFLSGSSGNTIYF. In DNA form, the CDR3 reads TGTGCCAGCAGTTTCCTTTCTGGGTCCTCTGGAAACACCATATATTTT.

The genes are TRBV18 and TRBJ2-2; no definite D call. This CDR3 region has 15 residues. The germline V gene has CDR1 KGHSH and CDR2 LQKENI. V was shortened by 6 bases and J by 7 bases, with 18 bases between the two germline ends. CDR3 DNA: TGTGCCAGCTCCCAGATCTCAAGAGGCGGCGGGGAGCTGTTTTTT. Translated: CASSQISRGGGELFF. Drawing the rest from reference TRBV18 and TRBJ2-2, the complete variable domain is NAGVMQNPRHLVRRRGQEARLRCSPMKGHSHVYWYRQLPEEGLKFMVYLQKENIIDESGMPKERFSAEFPKEGPSILRIQQVVRGDSAAYFCASSQISRGGGELFFGEGSRLTVL.

This clone was seen only once. This rearrangement joins TRBV28 to TRBJ1-3, with unresolved D. With 1 base removed from V and 0 bases from J, the gap between germline ends came to 16 bases. The germline CDR1 and CDR2 sequences are MDHEN and SYDVKM. The CDR3 has 18 residues. CDR3 DNA sequence: TGTGCCAGCAGTTTATTTACGTGGGTACAGAGCTCTGGAAACACCATATATTTT. Amino acid sequence: CASSLFTWVQSSGNTIYF.

J is TRBJ1-1 and V is TRBV30; a possible D gene is TRBD1 (6 bases). Trimming cost V 8 bases and J 5 bases, with 15 bases left between them. The germline V gene has CDR1 GTSNPN and CDR2 SVGIG (reference sequence). The CDR3 is 12 amino acids. This CDR3 is CALNRVGTEAFF. CDR3 DNA: TGTGCCCTTAACAGGGTTGGGACTGAAGCTTTCTTT.

In its sample, this clone was seen a few times. The gene calls are TRBV7-9 and TRBJ2-2; D could derive from TRBD1 or TRBD2 (5 bases each). The CDR3 spans 16 residues. Trimming shortened V by 6 bases and J by 0 bases, and 14 bases separated the two germline ends. Germline V lookup: CDR1 SEHNR, CDR2 FQNEAQ (reference sequence). CDR3 in amino acids: CASSGSTGTNTGELFF. For the CDR3, the DNA is TGTGCCAGCAGTGGGAGTACAGGAACGAACACCGGGGAGCTGTTTTTT. The full variable domain, its missing parts supplied by reference TRBV7-9 and TRBJ2-2, is DTGVSQNPRHKITKRGQNVTFRCDPISEHNRLYWYRQTLGQGPEFLTYFQNEAQLEKSRLLSDRFSAERPKGSFSTLEIQRTEQGDSAMYLCASSGSTGTNTGELFFGEGSRLTVL.

V and J are TRBV2 and TRBJ1-2; no reliable D call. The CDR3 has 16 residues. Trimming removed 0 bases from V and 4 bases from J, with 15 bases in between. Germline CDR1 and CDR2: SNHLY and FYNNEI. The DNA for the CDR3 is TGTGCCAGCAGTGAAGCGCTTGCAAACGGGCTCTATGGCTACACCTTC. Protein: CASSEALANGLYGYTF.

V and J are TRBV19 and TRBJ2-4; 10 bases are shared with TRBD2. Trimming took 5 bases from V and 0 from J; bases not matched to a gene: 13. CDR3 length: 19 residues. Germline CDR1 LNHDA, CDR2 SQIVND (reference sequence). CDR3 sequence: CASSGGLARSPLAKNIQYF. The CDR3 region has the DNA TGTGCCAGTAGTGGGGGACTAGCGAGATCCCCCTTAGCCAAAAACATTCAGTACTTC.